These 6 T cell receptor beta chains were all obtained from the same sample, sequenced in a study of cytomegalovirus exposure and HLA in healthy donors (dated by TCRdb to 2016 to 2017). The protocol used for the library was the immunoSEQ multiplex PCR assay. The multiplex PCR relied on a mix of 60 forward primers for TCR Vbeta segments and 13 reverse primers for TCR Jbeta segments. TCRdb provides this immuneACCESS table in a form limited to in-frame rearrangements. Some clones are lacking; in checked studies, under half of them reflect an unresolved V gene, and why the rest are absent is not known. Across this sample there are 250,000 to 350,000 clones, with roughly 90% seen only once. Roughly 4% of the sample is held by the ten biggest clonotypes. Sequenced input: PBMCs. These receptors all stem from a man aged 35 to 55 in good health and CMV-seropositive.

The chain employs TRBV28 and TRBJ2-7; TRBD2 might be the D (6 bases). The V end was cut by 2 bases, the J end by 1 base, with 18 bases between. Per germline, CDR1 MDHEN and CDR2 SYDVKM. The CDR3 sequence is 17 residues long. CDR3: CASSLSERLVGSYEQYF. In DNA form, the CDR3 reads TGTGCCAGCAGTTTAAGTGAACGACTAGTGGGTTCCTACGAGCAGTACTTC.

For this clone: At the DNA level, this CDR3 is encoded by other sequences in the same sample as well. DNA of the CDR3: TGTGCCAGCAGTGGGACAGGGGGCGCGAGGACTGAAGCTTTCTTT. Protein sequence: CASSGTGGARTEAFF. V and J are TRBV6-6 and TRBJ1-1, with TRBD1 identical over 12 bases. Trimming at V came to 5 bases and at J to 5 bases, leaving 6 bases not matched to a gene. The CDR3 length is 15 residues. Germline CDR1 reads MNHNY; CDR2 reads SVGAGI (reference sequence).

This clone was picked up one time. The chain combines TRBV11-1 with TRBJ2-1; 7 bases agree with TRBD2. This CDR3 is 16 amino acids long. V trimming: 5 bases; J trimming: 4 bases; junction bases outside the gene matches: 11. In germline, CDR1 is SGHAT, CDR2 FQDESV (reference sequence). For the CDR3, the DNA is TGTGCCAGCAGCCTTGTCGGACTAGACTTGTACAATGAGCAGTTCTTC. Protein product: CASSLVGLDLYNEQFF.

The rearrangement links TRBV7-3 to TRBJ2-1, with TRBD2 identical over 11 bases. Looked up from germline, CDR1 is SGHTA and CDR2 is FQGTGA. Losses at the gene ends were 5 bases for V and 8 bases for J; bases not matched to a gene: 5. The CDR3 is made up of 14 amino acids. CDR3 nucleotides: TGTGCCAGCAGCCGACTAGCGGGAAGTGATGAGCAGTTCTTC. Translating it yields CASSRLAGSDEQFF.

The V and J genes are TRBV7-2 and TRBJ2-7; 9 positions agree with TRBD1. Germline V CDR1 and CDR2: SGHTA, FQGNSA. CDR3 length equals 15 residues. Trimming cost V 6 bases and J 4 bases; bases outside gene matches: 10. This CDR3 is CASRTTGGTRYEQYF. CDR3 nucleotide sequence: TGTGCCAGCAGAACGACAGGGGGGACTCGGTACGAGCAGTACTTC.

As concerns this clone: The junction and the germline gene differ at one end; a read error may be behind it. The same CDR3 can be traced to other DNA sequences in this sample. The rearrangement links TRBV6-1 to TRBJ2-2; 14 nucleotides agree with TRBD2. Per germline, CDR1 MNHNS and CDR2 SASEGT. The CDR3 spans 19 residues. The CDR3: CATSVRPGLAGAWTGELFF. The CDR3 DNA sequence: TGTGCCACCAGTGTCAGGCCGGGACTAGCGGGAGCGTGGACCGGGGAGCTGTTTTTT.